The clone carrying this TCR beta chain was counted a few times. What it binds is not known. This record comes from a study of T-cell memory formation after mild COVID-19. The ends were cut back, 3 bases at V and 0 bases at J, with 22 bases in the middle. This CDR3 contains 19 residues. The study's findings and limits: Clones from the second wave (peaking day 37) had unconfirmed SARS-CoV-2 specificity.

TCRdb used MiXCR to reprocess the 5' RACE reads, holding one entry per CDR3 protein. The sample has under 250,000 distinct CDR3 sequences; just over 15% are singletons. The receptor was derived from an adult woman who had mild COVID-19 (a few samples of this study predate the infection). Cell type and time point are not known. The sample comprised PBMCs or a T cell subset sorted from them (not recorded which). The rearrangement uses TRBV12-3 or TRBV12-4 and TRBJ2-3; D is possibly TRBD1 or TRBD2 (5 bases each). CDR3 coding DNA: TGTGCCAGCAGTTTGGGGAGTCGGCTGGACAAGGATAGCACAGATACGCAGTATTTT. Translated, it gives CASSLGSRLDKDSTDTQYF.